The 10 T cell receptor beta chains below come from one sample, sequenced in a study of graft-versus-host responses after intestinal transplantation. TCRdb's table, derived via immunoSEQ multiplex PCR, lists solely in-frame clones and lacks some. The repertoire has tens of thousands of clones, roughly 90% of them found once; the top ten carry around 2.3%. What these receptors recognize is not known. Source: unstimulated CD8+ T cells sorted from spleen or lymph node cells, taken before intestinal transplant. The receptors were gathered from a human donor who received an intestinal transplant.

CDR3: CASSLLIGTDTQYF. The CDR3 DNA reads as TGTGCCAGCAGTTTATTAATCGGGACAGATACGCAGTATTTT. This chain links TRBV27 with TRBJ2-3; D not resolved. CDR1 and CDR2 from the germline V gene are MNHEY and SMNVEV (reference sequence). The V end lost 1 base, the J end lost 3 bases, and 8 bases lay between the germline ends. The length of the CDR3 is 14 residues.

This sequence joins TRBV5-1 and TRBJ2-1; D is perhaps TRBD2 (6 bases). Between the trimmed V and J ends, which lost 7 bases and 2 bases, there was a span of 13 bases. The CDR3 loop spans 14 amino acids. The germline CDR1 and CDR2 sequences are SGHRS and YFSETQ. This CDR3 reads CASCFGGTYNEQFF. The CDR3 bases are TGCGCCAGCTGTTTTGGGGGGACCTACAATGAGCAGTTCTTC.

This clone has a handful of counts. The chain couples TRBV6-5 to TRBJ2-2; TRBD1 aligns across 8 bases. The CDR3 is 14 residues long. The trim removed 2 bases at V and 9 bases at J, leaving 5 bases unmatched. CDR1 and CDR2 (germline): MNHEY, SVGAGI. The DNA of the CDR3 is TGTGCCAGCAGTTACGGGCAGGGGGCCTGGGAGCTGTTTTTT. Protein: CASSYGQGAWELFF.

The table lists this clone with a count of one. V gene TRBV7-9 combines with J gene TRBJ2-3; D is possibly TRBD2 (6 bases). Germline lookup yields CDR1 SEHNR and CDR2 FQNEAQ (reference sequence). V was clipped by 5 bases and J by 0 bases, with 21 bases between them. This CDR3 contains 18 residues. The CDR3 reads CASSHTSWRGKSTDTQYF. The CDR3 nucleotides are TGTGCCAGCAGCCACACCTCTTGGAGGGGAAAGAGCACAGATACGCAGTATTTT.

CDR3 sequence: CSVNTTPRGYGYTF. DNA of the CDR3: TGCAGCGTAAATACGACCCCCCGCGGATATGGCTACACCTTC. The chain joins TRBV29-1 to TRBJ1-2; no definite D call. The ends were cut back, 6 bases at V and 5 bases at J, with 19 bases in the middle. The CDR3 totals 14 residues. Germline CDR1 is SQVTM and CDR2 is ANQGSEA. Looking up the rest from reference TRBV29-1 and TRBJ1-2 gives the full variable domain: SAVISQKPSRDICQRGTSLTIQCQVDSQVTMMFWYRQQPGQSLTLIATANQGSEATYESGFVIDKFPISRPNLTFSTLTVSNMSPEDSSIYLCSVNTTPRGYGYTFGSGTRLTVV.

The V call is TRBV15, the J call TRBJ1-2, with unresolved D. The germline V and J ends were trimmed by 0 bases and 3 bases, with 5 bases remaining between them. The germline V gene encodes CDR1 LNHNV and CDR2 YYDKDF (reference sequence). This CDR3 contains 13 residues. The CDR3 loop reads CATSRDSDYGYTF. The CDR3 DNA follows: TGTGCCACCAGCAGAGATTCAGACTATGGCTACACCTTC.

V gene TRBV6-1 combines with J gene TRBJ1-2, with 9 bases matching TRBD1. The CDR3 consists of 15 residues. CDR1 is MNHNS, CDR2 SASEGT, per germline. J lost 3 bases, V lost 3 bases, and 5 bases had no gene match. The CDR3 sequence is CASSENRGPYYGYTF. As DNA, the CDR3 is TGTGCCAGCAGTGAGAACAGGGGGCCCTACTATGGCTACACCTTC.

On this clone itself: The sample contains more than one DNA sequence encoding this CDR3. V is TRBV11-2 and J is TRBJ2-7; 9 positions match TRBD2. Trimming took 1 base from V and 3 from J; bases not matched to a gene: 1. The CDR3 spans 14 residues. Germline V gene data show CDR1 as SGHAT and CDR2 as FQNNGV. The CDR3 nucleotides are TGTGCCAGCAGCTTAGGAGCGGGAGGCTACGAGCAGTACTTC. It encodes CASSLGAGGYEQYF.

The rearrangement joins TRBV29-1 to TRBJ2-1, with 7 bases fitting TRBD2. Trimming at V came to 1 base and at J to 4 bases, leaving 13 bases not matched to a gene. The CDR3 runs to 17 residues. The V gene's germline CDR1 is SQVTM and CDR2 ANQGSEA. In nucleotides, the CDR3 is TGCAGCGTTGAAGGGACTAGAAGGGGAATCTTTTACAATGAGCAGTTCTTC. It is translated as CSVEGTRRGIFYNEQFF.

V usage is TRBV6-1 and J usage is TRBJ2-7, with 9 bases matching TRBD1. CDR1 is MNHNS and CDR2 is SASEGT in the germline V gene. The CDR3 spans 13 residues. Trimming took 8 bases from V and 3 from J; bases not matched to a gene: 5. The CDR3 loop reads CASAGTGIYEQYF. The CDR3 nucleotides read TGTGCCAGCGCCGGGACAGGGATCTACGAGCAGTACTTC.